This T cell receptor (beta chain) was identified in a study of tumor and adjacent non-tumor tissue in lung cancer. Germline values: CDR1 DFQATT, CDR2 SNEGSKA (reference sequence). The CDR3 totals 13 residues. Note on this clonotype: The junction departs from the called germline gene at one end, perhaps through a read error.

This sample's RNA came from whole unsorted tissue. More than 3 cm separated this lung sample from the edge of the tumor. Chemotherapy-naive patients with new lung cancer underwent thoracic surgery in China, August–November 2014. Three rounds of nested PCR, following a modified ARM-PCR protocol, produced the TCRbeta library. MiXCR was run by TCRdb on the multiplex PCR reads, yielding one entry per CDR3 protein. The sample shows 90,000 to 120,000 distinct CDR3 sequences, 50% to 70% of them seen only once. The sequence derives from a man younger than 40 with non-small cell lung cancer. The rearrangement links TRBV20-1 to TRBJ1-3; D unclear. What was sequenced was distant non-tumor lung tissue. The CDR3 DNA sequence: TGCAGGGCTAACCAACAGTCTGAAAACACCATATATTTT. Translation: CRANQQSENTIYF.